The 16 T cell receptor beta chains below were found in one sample sequenced in a study of T cells after yellow fever vaccination. TCRdb fed the 5' RACE reads into MiXCR, producing one record per CDR3 protein. The sample lists approximately 330,000 distinct CDR3 sequences; over 4% were seen once. This material consisted of PBMCs, taken 5 days after the yellow fever booster vaccination. The receptor source for this set is a man between 18 and 35 years old who received the YFV17D yellow fever vaccine.

Ten or more counts support this clonotype. The chain carries TRBV27 and TRBJ2-1, with D maybe TRBD2 (5 bases). The CDR3 length is 14 residues. V lost 9 bases and J lost 0, with 12 bases in between. Per the germline V gene, CDR1 is MNHEY and CDR2 is SMNVEV (reference sequence). This CDR3 reads CASYGLHSYNEQFF. CDR3 DNA sequence: TGTGCCAGTTACGGACTCCACTCCTACAATGAGCAGTTCTTC.

A few counts support this clonotype. The chain uses TRBV20-1 and TRBJ2-1; 9 bases map to TRBD2. The germline CDR1 and CDR2 sequences are DFQATT and SNEGSKA (reference sequence). V lost 0 bases to trimming and J lost 7 bases; unmatched junction nucleotides: 10. This CDR3 spans 16 amino acids. CDR3 loop: CSARDPSGGRRNEQFF. DNA for the CDR3: TGCAGTGCTAGAGATCCCAGCGGGGGGCGTCGGAATGAGCAGTTCTTC.

At least ten counts were recorded for this clonotype. V and J are TRBV15 and TRBJ2-7; possible D gene TRBD1, 5 bases. Per the germline V gene, CDR1 is LNHNV and CDR2 is YYDKDF (reference sequence). The CDR3 runs 15 residues. V lost 6 bases and J 9 bases, leaving 24 bases between the germline ends. The CDR3 DNA is TGTGCCACCAGAGGAGCCGGCAGGGTGGTACGAGGGCAGTACGTC. This codes for CATRGAGRVVRGQYV.

This clonotype was recorded a few times. J is TRBJ2-2 and V is TRBV7-2, with TRBD2 matching over 8 bases. This CDR3 is 17 amino acids long. V shed 2 bases, J shed 4 bases, and the junction held 9 bases outside the gene matches. In germline, CDR1 is SGHTA, CDR2 FQGNSA. The CDR3 nucleotides are TGTGCCAGCAGCTTACGGTTCGGGGGGGTTCGCACCGGGGAGCTGTTTTTT. Translating gives CASSLRFGGVRTGELFF. Combining the CDR3 with reference TRBV7-2 and TRBJ2-2 gives the whole variable domain GAGVSQSPSNKVTEKGKDVELRCDPISGHTALYWYRQSLGQGLEFLIYFQGNSAPDKSGLPSDRFSAERTGGSVSTLTIQRTQQEDSAVYLCASSLRFGGVRTGELFFGEGSRLTVL.

The rearrangement joins TRBV7-9 to TRBJ1-2; D unclear. From germline, CDR1 is SEHNR and CDR2 FQNEAQ (reference sequence). V was pared by 1 base and J by 2 bases, with 8 bases between. CDR3 length: 14 amino acids. The CDR3 region is CASSLEAGNYGYTF. In DNA, the CDR3 is TGTGCCAGCAGCTTAGAAGCGGGAAACTATGGCTACACCTTC.

This clonotype came up a few times. The chain links TRBV7-3 to TRBJ2-7; D is uncertain. The V gene's germline CDR1 is SGHTA and CDR2 FQGTGA. CDR3 size: 14 residues. Trimming took off 4 bases at V and 6 bases at J, with 16 bases between the two ends. This chain's CDR3 is CASSSASSVGEQYF. The CDR3 DNA reads TGTGCCAGCAGCTCCGCCAGCAGCGTCGGCGAGCAGTACTTC. The whole variable domain, remainder taken from reference TRBV7-3 and TRBJ2-7, is GAGVSQTPSNKVTEKGKYVELRCDPISGHTALYWYRQSLGQGPEFLIYFQGTGAADDSGLPNDRFFAVRPEGSVSTLKIQRTERGDSAVYLCASSSASSVGEQYFGPGTRLTVT.

This clonotype was counted many times. The chain combines TRBV9 with TRBJ2-1; 11 positions match TRBD2. CDR1 is SGDLS and CDR2 is YYNGEE in the germline V gene. With 4 bases clipped from V and 8 bases from J, the junction kept 14 bases outside the gene matches. The length of the CDR3 is 17 residues. CDR3 nucleotide sequence: TGTGCCAGCAGCTTTCGTGCCTTTAGCGGGGGGGCTGATGAGCAGTTCTTC. Translated, it gives CASSFRAFSGGADEQFF.

This clonotype was counted only a few times. V usage is TRBV11-2 and J usage is TRBJ1-2, with a weak D call TRBD1 (6 bases). Germline V gene lookup returns CDR1 SGHAT and CDR2 FQNNGV. V gave up 5 bases and J gave up 4 bases, with 17 bases separating them. The CDR3 spans 15 residues. This chain's CDR3 is CASSPSSGEIYGYTF. The CDR3 DNA sequence: TGTGCCAGCAGCCCAAGTTCAGGGGAGATCTATGGCTACACCTTC. The whole variable domain, filled in from reference TRBV11-2 and TRBJ1-2, reads EAGVAQSPRYKIIEKRQSVAFWCNPISGHATLYWYQQILGQGPKLLIQFQNNGVVDDSQLPKDRFSAERLKGVDSTLKIQPAKLEDSAVYLCASSPSSGEIYGYTFGSGTRLTVV.

This clonotype was counted at least ten times. The genes are TRBV15 and TRBJ2-1; D possibly uses TRBD1 or TRBD2 (5 bases each). Looked up from germline, CDR1 is LNHNV and CDR2 is YYDKDF (reference sequence). This CDR3 spans 16 amino acids. Trimming took off 0 bases at V and 5 bases at J, with 14 bases between the two ends. The CDR3 DNA is TGTGCCACCAGCAGAGACCTGAGGGGCGAGGACAATGAGCAGTTCTTC. It codes for CATSRDLRGEDNEQFF.

This clonotype was counted at least ten times. The CDR3 here is CASSLLAGGKQYV. DNA for the CDR3: TGTGCCAGCAGCTTGCTGGCAGGCGGTAAGCAGTACGTC. This chain joins TRBV5-6 and TRBJ2-7; D is undetermined. V was cut by 1 base and J by 8 bases, with 13 bases left in between. Germline values: CDR1 SGHDT, CDR2 YYEEEE. This CDR3 has 13 residues.

The table lists this clonotype with a few counts. The chain is built from TRBV5-4 and TRBJ2-3; 7 nucleotides match TRBD1. Trimming cost V 4 bases and J 2 bases; bases outside gene matches: 10. The CDR3 has 16 residues. CDR1 is SGHNT, CDR2 YYREEE, per germline (reference sequence). This CDR3 reads CASSVKTGASTDTQYF. The CDR3 DNA is TGTGCCAGCAGCGTCAAAACAGGGGCCTCCACAGATACGCAGTATTTT.

To note about this clonotype: The junction shows a germline mismatch at one end, possibly a read error. The chain carries TRBV19 and TRBJ1-2; unclear D gene. Germline V CDR1 and CDR2: LNHDA, SQIVND (reference sequence). The CDR3 is 13 amino acids. The CDR3 nucleotides read TGTGCCAGTAGTATGGCGTGGAACTACGGCTACACCTTC. The encoded protein is CASSMAWNYGYTF.

This clonotype has only a few counts. The chain has TRBV7-2 and TRBJ2-2; D may be TRBD1 or TRBD2 (7 bases each). Trimming shortened V by 5 bases and J by 6 bases, and 16 bases separated the two germline ends. CDR3 length equals 15 residues. Germline lookup yields CDR1 SGHTA and CDR2 FQGNSA. As DNA, the CDR3 is TGTGCCAGCAGCCCGCCAGGGGGGGCAGCCGGGGAGCTGTTTTTT. Protein: CASSPPGGAAGELFF.

This clonotype was counted only a few times. J is TRBJ1-6 and V is TRBV19; no clear D. The V and J ends lost 9 bases and 7 bases respectively, with 7 bases between them. The length of the CDR3 is 11 residues. Germline V gene sequence: CDR1 LNHDA, CDR2 SQIVND (reference sequence). The DNA for the CDR3 is TGTGCCAGGGACTTAAATTCACCCCTCCACTTT. Amino acids: CARDLNSPLHF.

This clonotype was recorded many times. The chain links TRBV18 to TRBJ2-3, with D tentatively TRBD1 (6 bases). Germline assignment: CDR1 KGHSH and CDR2 LQKENI. Trimming removed 3 bases from V and 3 bases from J, with 13 bases in between. This CDR3 spans 15 amino acids. Written as DNA, the CDR3 is TGTGCCAGCTCACCGCGGACAGCGGCGACAGATACGCAGTATTTT. Amino acids: CASSPRTAATDTQYF.

The V gene is TRBV7-3, the J gene TRBJ2-5, with a possible D match to TRBD2 (6 bases). CDR1 is SGHTA, CDR2 FQGTGA, per germline. CDR3 length: 14 residues. Trimming took off 5 bases at V and 5 bases at J, with 15 bases between the two ends. The CDR3, as DNA: TGTGCCAGCAGCCTAAAGACGGGGGACGAGACCCAGTACTTC. This translates into CASSLKTGDETQYF.